These 24 T cell receptor beta chains were all obtained from the same sample, sequenced in a study of T cells in women clearing cervical HPV infection. Some clones are missing from TCRdb's copy, which holds only in-frame ones; the method was immunoSEQ multiplex PCR. The sample data list roughly 22,000 clones. The sample was blood buffy coat. The origin of the receptors is a woman between 18 and 70 years old with a cervical HPV16 infection that either progressed to CIN3+ or cleared (not recorded which).

Comment on this clone: The DNA ends 3 residues before the CDR3 does, and the rest of the CDR3 is filled in from the germline J gene. This chain connects TRBV2 to TRBJ2-2; 9 nucleotides match TRBD1. The CDR3 runs to 12 residues. The germline V gene encodes CDR1 SNHLY and CDR2 FYNNEI. Trimming cost V 11 bases and J 7 bases; bases outside gene matches: 5. CDR3 sequence reads: CAGRQGVGELFF. CDR3 bases read: TGTGCCGGAAGACAGGGGGTCGGGGAG.

Regarding this clone: Read coverage stops 3 residues before the CDR3 terminus; the germline J gene supplies the remainder. V and J are TRBV19 and TRBJ2-2, with 7 nucleotides matching TRBD1. The CDR3 covers 13 residues. Germline V gene sequence: CDR1 LNHDA, CDR2 SQIVND (reference sequence). CDR3 bases read: TGTGCCAGTCATGTACAGGGGCGAGAAAAG. Its translation: CASHVQGREK. The whole CDR3 is CASHVQGREKLFF.

Remarks on this clone: The read is 3 residues too short to cover the CDR3 end, so that end is filled in from the germline J gene. The chain recombines TRBV5-1 with TRBJ2-2; D is perhaps TRBD1 (5 bases). This CDR3 region has 15 residues. Germline V gives CDR1 SGHRS, CDR2 YFSETQ. The CDR3 spells CASSLGQGSREKLFF. The sequenced CDR3 bases are TGCGCCAGCAGCTTGGGTCAGGGATCCAGGGAAAAG.

Points on this clone: The read stops 3 residues short of the end of the CDR3; the missing end is completed from the germline J gene. This chain joins TRBV11-2 and TRBJ1-6; 10 bases line up with TRBD1. V lost 5 bases and J lost 9; bases outside the gene matches: 4. Germline V gene data show CDR1 as SGHAT and CDR2 as FQNNGV. The CDR3 loop spans 14 amino acids. This CDR3 is CASSRQGAGSPLHF. The CDR3 DNA, read in part, is TGTGCCAGCAGCCGACAGGGGGCCGGTTCACCC.

The chain's CDR3 is CASSYTLNTEAFF. The CDR3 DNA, read in part, is TGTGCCAGCAGTTACACATTGAACACTGAA. The chain employs TRBV6-2 or TRBV6-3 and TRBJ1-1; no clear D. The read halts 3 residues ahead of the CDR3 end, with the missing end drawn from the germline J gene. This CDR3 comprises 13 residues. Trimming shortened V by 2 bases and J by 0 bases, and 4 bases separated the two germline ends. Germline V CDR1 and CDR2: MNHEY, SVGEGT.

In the case of this clone: From the germline J gene comes the end of the CDR3, since the read stops 3 residues before it. The chain employs TRBV30 and TRBJ2-5; D tentatively reads TRBD1 or TRBD2 (6 bases each). Germline lookup yields CDR1 GTSNPN and CDR2 SVGIG (reference sequence). The CDR3 consists of 15 residues. Trimming shortened V by 4 bases and J by 6 bases, and 21 bases separated the two germline ends. CDR3 loop: CAWNLVGGGEKTQYF. The sequenced CDR3 bases are TGTGCCTGGAACCTCGTTGGAGGGGGTGAAAAGACC. Supplemented by reference TRBV30 and TRBJ2-5, the full variable domain reads SQTIHQWPATLVQPVGSPLSLECTVEGTSNPNLYWYRQAAGRGLQLLFYSVGIGQISSEVPQNLSASRPQDRQFILSSKKLLLSDSGFYLCAWNLVGGGEKTQYFGPGTRLLVL.

As regards this clone: Coverage ceases 3 residues before the CDR3 finishes, and the germline J gene fills in the end. The rearrangement links TRBV29-1 to TRBJ2-3, with 7 bases matching TRBD1. The CDR3 consists of 13 residues. In germline, CDR1 is SQVTM, CDR2 ANQGSEA. Partial CDR3 DNA: TGCAGCGTTTCACAGGGGACGGGTGAGACG. It encodes CSVSQGTGET. The whole CDR3 region reads CSVSQGTGETQYF.

As to this clone: The read halts 3 residues ahead of the CDR3 end, with the missing end drawn from the germline J gene. The chain links TRBV18 to TRBJ1-1; possible D gene TRBD1, 6 bases. CDR1 is KGHSH, CDR2 LQKENI, per germline. The CDR3 contains 14 residues. The sequenced part of the CDR3 DNA is TGTGCCAGCTCACCGGGGGGGCCGGGAAAGACA. It translates to CASSPGGPGKT. The whole CDR3 is CASSPGGPGKTAFF.

About this clone: The read comes to an end 3 residues before the CDR3 does, leaving the germline J gene to fill in the end. The chain links TRBV5-4 to TRBJ2-1; TRBD1 aligns across 7 bases. V dropped 9 bases and J dropped 4; count of bases not matched to a gene: 13. Germline assignment: CDR1 SGHNT and CDR2 YYREEE (reference sequence). The CDR3 runs to 15 residues. CDR3 in amino acids: CAITGTGVGYNEQFF. The sequenced part of the CDR3 DNA is TGTGCCATCACGGGAACAGGGGTGGGTTACAATGAG. Together with reference TRBV5-4 and TRBJ2-1, the CDR3 gives the full variable domain: ETGVTQSPTHLIKTRGQQVTLRCSSQSGHNTVSWYQQALGQGPQFIFQYYREEENGRGNFPPRFSGLQFPNYSSELNVNALELDDSALYLCAITGTGVGYNEQFFGPGTRLTVL.

A remark on this clone: The read ends 3 residues early relative to the CDR3; the germline J gene fills the gap. The rearrangement joins TRBV11-2 to TRBJ2-1; 7 nucleotides match TRBD1. This CDR3 comprises 14 residues. Trimming took 6 bases from V and 6 from J; bases not matched to a gene: 8. The V gene's germline CDR1 is SGHAT and CDR2 FQNNGV. Here the CDR3 reads CASSRTGVRNEQFF. The part of the CDR3 DNA that was read is TGTGCCAGCAGTCGAACAGGGGTCCGCAATGAG.

Comment on this clone: The read terminates 3 residues before the CDR3 end, so the remaining end is supplied by the germline J gene. The chain recombines TRBV28 with TRBJ2-7; 7 positions match TRBD1. With 5 bases clipped from V and 2 bases from J, the junction kept 3 bases outside the gene matches. Germline V gene data show CDR1 as MDHEN and CDR2 as SYDVKM. This CDR3 comprises 13 residues. The sequenced part of the CDR3 DNA is TGTGCCAGCAGTGAAGGGGGCGCCTACGAG. Residues: CASSEGGAYE. The complete CDR3 protein is CASSEGGAYEQYF.

Notes on this clone: The CDR3 is cut off 3 residues early in the read; its end comes from the germline J gene. This rearrangement joins TRBV9 to TRBJ2-7, with TRBD2 matching 9 bases. This CDR3 contains 15 residues. Trimming removed 0 bases from V and 5 bases from J; junction bases left unmatched: 6. Germline CDR1 is SGDLS and CDR2 is YYNGEE. CDR3 DNA (partial): TGTGCCAGCAGCGTAGGTGGCGGGAGGGTGAACGAG. It codes for CASSVGGGRVNE. The whole CDR3 sequence is CASSVGGGRVNEQYF. The whole variable domain, filled in from reference TRBV9 and TRBJ2-7, reads DSGVTQTPKHLITATGQRVTLRCSPRSGDLSVYWYQQSLDQGLQFLIQYYNGEERAKGNILERFSAQQFPDLHSELNLSSLELGDSALYFCASSVGGGRVNEQYFGPGTRLTVT.

This clone registers medium-sized (0.01 to 0.1%) by frequency. From the germline J gene comes the end of the CDR3, since the read stops 3 residues before it. V usage is TRBV19 and J usage is TRBJ2-3; maybe TRBD1 (5 bases). The germline V gene has CDR1 LNHDA and CDR2 SQIVND (reference sequence). This CDR3 region has 13 residues. V lost 2 bases to trimming and J lost 5 bases, with 8 bases between them. The CDR3 DNA, read in part, is TGTGCCAGTAGTATATCCCAGGGAGATACG. This sequence encodes CASSISQGDT. The entire CDR3 sequence reads CASSISQGDTQYF.

As to this clone: The read ends 3 residues before the CDR3 terminus; that terminus is restored from the germline J gene. This chain links TRBV11-2 with TRBJ1-3; D perhaps matches TRBD1 (6 bases). V lost 5 bases and J 0 bases, leaving 11 bases between the germline ends. Germline V gene lookup returns CDR1 SGHAT and CDR2 FQNNGV. The CDR3 spans 15 residues. The sequenced part of the CDR3 DNA is TGTGCCAGCAGCCAGACAGGAGCCTCTGGAAACACC. It translates to CASSQTGASGNT. The entire CDR3 protein is CASSQTGASGNTIYF.

Turning to this clone: From the germline J gene comes the end of the CDR3, since the read stops 3 residues before it. The genes are TRBV18 and TRBJ2-2, with TRBD1 matching 8 bases. Trimming cost V 3 bases and J 3 bases; bases outside gene matches: 6. Germline lookup yields CDR1 KGHSH and CDR2 LQKENI. The CDR3 runs 16 residues. CDR3 DNA (partial): TGTGCCAGCTCACCGCGCGGGACAGGCGACACCGGGGAG. As protein: CASSPRGTGDTGE. The complete CDR3 reads CASSPRGTGDTGELFF.

Comment on this clone: The CDR3 end falls 3 residues outside the read, so it is completed with the germline J gene. V is TRBV30 and J is TRBJ2-3, with 7 bases aligning to TRBD2. CDR1 is GTSNPN and CDR2 is SVGIG in the germline V gene (reference sequence). With V trimmed by 5 bases and J by 1 base, 6 bases remained unmatched. This CDR3 is 14 amino acids long. CDR3 DNA, as far as it was read: TGTGCCTGGGGGGGACTAAAGGGCACAGATACG. It yields the protein CAWGGLKGTDT. The entire CDR3 reads CAWGGLKGTDTQYF.

CDR3 bases read: TGTGCCAGCTCCGGACAGACGAACACCGGGGAG. This codes for CASSGQTNTGE. The entire CDR3 is CASSGQTNTGELFF. This chain joins TRBV24-1 and TRBJ2-2; perhaps TRBD1 as D (6 bases). The read ends 3 residues early relative to the CDR3; the germline J gene fills the gap. The CDR3 totals 14 residues. In germline, CDR1 is KGHDR, CDR2 SFDVKD. Trimming left V 11 bases short and J 0 bases short, with 12 bases between.

As concerns this clone: The read is 3 residues too short to cover the CDR3 end, so that end is filled in from the germline J gene. The chain carries TRBV19 and TRBJ2-2; 11 bases align to TRBD2. The ends lost 3 bases at V and 4 bases at J; junction bases unmatched: 4. Germline V lookup: CDR1 LNHDA, CDR2 SQIVND (reference sequence). This CDR3 has 16 amino acids. This chain's CDR3 is CASSIFGTSGTGELFF. The DNA read from the CDR3 is TGTGCCAGTAGTATCTTCGGGACTAGCGGCACCGGGGAG.

The CDR3 bases that were read are TGCAGTGCTAGAGACCCTTCGGGGATAAAAGAGACG. Translated, it gives CSARDPSGIKET. The whole CDR3 reads CSARDPSGIKETQYF. The rearrangement joins TRBV20-1 to TRBJ2-3; D is perhaps TRBD2 (5 bases). The CDR3 end falls 3 residues outside the read, so it is completed with the germline J gene. The CDR3 contains 15 residues. Germline V gives CDR1 DFQATT, CDR2 SNEGSKA (reference sequence).

The DNA read from the CDR3 is TGCGCCAGCAGGTTCCAGGGGGCTTTTGATTCACCG. It encodes CASRFQGAFDSP. The full CDR3 protein reads CASRFQGAFDSPLFF. This sequence joins TRBV5-1 and TRBJ2-2; TRBD1 matches 8 bases. The read terminates 3 residues before the CDR3 end, so the remaining end is supplied by the germline J gene. The CDR3 extends over 15 amino acids. CDR1 SGHRS and CDR2 YFSETQ come from the germline V gene.

Points on this clone: The sequenced fragment ends 3 residues before the CDR3 boundary, so the rest is inferred from the germline J gene. The rearrangement joins TRBV19 to TRBJ2-2; D gene ambiguous. The V gene lost 0 bases and the J gene lost 7 bases, with 18 bases spanning the gap. From germline, CDR1 is LNHDA and CDR2 SQIVND (reference sequence). The CDR3 covers 17 residues. CDR3: CASSIDRGRLKIGELFF. CDR3 DNA, as far as it was read: TGTGCCAGTAGTATAGATCGAGGCAGACTTAAAATCGGGGAG.

In regard to this clone: The read finishes 3 residues shy of the CDR3 end, and the germline J gene is used to complete it. The rearrangement links TRBV7-6 to TRBJ2-7; 7 bases are a match to TRBD1. This CDR3 is 12 amino acids long. Germline CDR1 is SGHVS and CDR2 is FNYEAQ. Trimming at V came to 5 bases and at J to 5 bases, leaving 3 bases not matched to a gene. CDR3 region: CASSPTGDEQYF. The DNA read from the CDR3 is TGTGCCAGCAGCCCCACAGGGGACGAG.

Details on this clone: The missing CDR3 end, 3 residues past where the read stops, is filled in from the germline J gene. This chain links TRBV29-1 with TRBJ2-5; weak D call: TRBD1 (5 bases). Germline assignment: CDR1 SQVTM and CDR2 ANQGSEA. V gave up 5 bases and J gave up 2 bases, with 12 bases separating them. The CDR3 is 13 residues long. The covered CDR3 bases are TGCAGCGTTTCAATACAGGAACAAGAGACC. This translates into CSVSIQEQET. The entire CDR3 sequence reads CSVSIQEQETQYF.

A word on this clone: The missing CDR3 end, 3 residues past where the read stops, is filled in from the germline J gene. The chain links TRBV2 to TRBJ1-5; 7 bases line up with TRBD1. The V gene's germline CDR1 is SNHLY and CDR2 FYNNEI. Trimming at V came to 7 bases and at J to 5 bases, leaving 5 bases not matched to a gene. CDR3 length: 13 amino acids. The CDR3 spells CASKGAADQPQHF. CDR3 bases read: TGTGCCAGCAAGGGGGCAGCAGATCAGCCC.